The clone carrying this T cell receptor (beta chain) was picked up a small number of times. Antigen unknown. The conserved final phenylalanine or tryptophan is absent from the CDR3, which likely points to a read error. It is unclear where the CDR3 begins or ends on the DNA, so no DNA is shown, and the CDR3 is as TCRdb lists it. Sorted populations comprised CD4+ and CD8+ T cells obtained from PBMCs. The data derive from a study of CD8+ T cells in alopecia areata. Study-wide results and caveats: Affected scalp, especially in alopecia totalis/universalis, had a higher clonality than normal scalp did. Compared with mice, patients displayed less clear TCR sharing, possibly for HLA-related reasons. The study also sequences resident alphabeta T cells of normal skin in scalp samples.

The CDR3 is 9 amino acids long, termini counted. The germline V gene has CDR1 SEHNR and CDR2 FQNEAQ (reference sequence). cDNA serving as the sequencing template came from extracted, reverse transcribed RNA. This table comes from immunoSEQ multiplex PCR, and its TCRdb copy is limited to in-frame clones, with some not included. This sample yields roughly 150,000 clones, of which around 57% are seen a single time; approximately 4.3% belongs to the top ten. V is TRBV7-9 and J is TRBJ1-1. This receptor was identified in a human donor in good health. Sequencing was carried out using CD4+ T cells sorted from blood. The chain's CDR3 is CASSPEAVD.